The 20 T cell receptor beta chains below come from one sample, sequenced in a study of radiation and T cells in renal cell carcinoma (dated by TCRdb to the early 2020s). Library preparation used the immunoSEQ multiplex PCR assay. Held by TCRdb, this immuneACCESS table contains in-frame sequences only and omits some clones. Under half of the omission traces to an unresolved V gene where checked; the cause of the rest is unknown. The sample profile shows approximately 22,000 clones; around 80% of them were found once. The ten largest clones represent roughly 37% of the sample. Sample time point, as interpreted from the label and publication: baseline pretreatment blood. The treatment or condition label here, explained by the study, means: 15 Gy SBRT to primary tumor, nephrectomy 4 weeks later. The sample here was blood, taken from a patient whose treatment included radiotherapy and nephrectomy. The receptors come from a man in his fifties or sixties with renal cell carcinoma.

The rearrangement links TRBV18 to TRBJ1-5; no firm D call. Looked up from germline, CDR1 is KGHSH and CDR2 is LQKENI. The ends were cut back, 4 bases at V and 1 base at J, with 14 bases in the middle. This CDR3 is built from 16 residues. The CDR3, as DNA: TGTGCCAGCTCACGTCAGTCCCTAGGGAGCAATCAGCCCCAGCATTTT. This encodes CASSRQSLGSNQPQHF. The complete variable domain, with remaining parts taken from reference TRBV18 and TRBJ1-5, reads NAGVMQNPRHLVRRRGQEARLRCSPMKGHSHVYWYRQLPEEGLKFMVYLQKENIIDESGMPKERFSAEFPKEGPSILRIQQVVRGDSAAYFCASSRQSLGSNQPQHFGDGTRLSIL.

This rearrangement joins TRBV9 to TRBJ2-1; TRBD1 matches 8 bases. V gave up 0 bases and J gave up 3 bases; unmatched junction bases: 5. CDR1 SGDLS and CDR2 YYNGEE come from the germline V gene. CDR3 length equals 16 residues. The CDR3 spells CASSVGQGQVYNEQFF. The CDR3 coding sequence is TGTGCCAGCAGCGTAGGGCAGGGACAGGTCTACAATGAGCAGTTCTTC.

This clone was picked up a small number of times. The chain has TRBV5-1 and TRBJ2-1, with 12 bases lining up with TRBD2. This CDR3 is 15 amino acids long. V lost 3 bases, J lost 8 bases, and 6 bases stayed unmatched. Germline CDR1 SGHRS, CDR2 YFSETQ. CDR3: CASSWTSGTVYEQFF. The CDR3, as DNA: TGCGCCAGCAGCTGGACTAGCGGGACTGTATATGAGCAGTTCTTC.

The rearrangement links TRBV5-4 to TRBJ2-6, with D tentatively TRBD2 (6 bases). The CDR3 extends over 15 amino acids. CDR1 SGHNT and CDR2 YYREEE come from the germline V gene (reference sequence). Deletions cut 6 bases from V and 0 bases from J, with 10 bases between. CDR3 loop: CASTGEPSGANVLTF. The CDR3 DNA reads TGTGCCAGCACGGGGGAGCCCTCTGGGGCCAACGTCCTGACTTTC.

The chain has TRBV4-1 and TRBJ2-7, with 9 bases lining up with TRBD2. There are 15 residues in the CDR3. The ends lost 1 base at V and 4 bases at J; junction bases unmatched: 5. Per the germline V gene, CDR1 is MGHRA and CDR2 is YSYEKL. The DNA of the CDR3 is TGCGCCAGCAGCCAAGCAGCGGGAGGTCCGTACGAGCAGTACTTC. Its protein is CASSQAAGGPYEQYF.

The chain joins TRBV15 to TRBJ2-1; 9 bases line up with TRBD2. Germline V gene data show CDR1 as LNHNV and CDR2 as YYDKDF (reference sequence). The CDR3 length is 19 residues. V was pared by 1 base and J by 9 bases, with 19 bases of the junction left unmatched. The CDR3 spells CATSRVESEGLARGGEQFF. The CDR3 DNA reads TGTGCCACCAGCAGAGTAGAGTCCGAGGGACTAGCTCGTGGGGGTGAGCAGTTCTTC.

The chain links TRBV4-1 to TRBJ2-3; 7 bases match TRBD1. Trimming removed 5 bases from V and 4 bases from J; junction bases left unmatched: 15. Germline V gene data show CDR1 as MGHRA and CDR2 as YSYEKL. This CDR3 spans 17 amino acids. The CDR3 loop is CASSKIAGQGVADTQYF. CDR3 sequence (DNA): TGCGCCAGCAGCAAAATTGCCGGGCAGGGGGTCGCAGATACGCAGTATTTT.

This rearrangement joins TRBV19 to TRBJ2-3, with 11 bases matching TRBD2. CDR3 length equals 15 residues. The junction had 6 bases not matched to a gene; V was cut back by 6 bases and J by 4 bases. The germline V gene encodes CDR1 LNHDA and CDR2 SQIVND (reference sequence). The CDR3, as DNA: TGTGCCAGTAGAGAGCTAGCGGGAGGTCCAGATACGCAGTATTTT. Translating it yields CASRELAGGPDTQYF.

The rearrangement uses TRBV2 and TRBJ2-6, with a tentative D call TRBD1 (6 bases). CDR1 is SNHLY, CDR2 FYNNEI, per germline. Trimming pared 8 bases from V and 9 bases from J, leaving 20 bases between. This CDR3 comprises 15 residues. CDR3 sequence: CASYALGAGINVLTF. Written as DNA, the CDR3 is TGTGCCAGCTACGCCCTGGGGGCAGGGATCAACGTCCTGACTTTC.

This clone came up a few times. V gene TRBV7-9 combines with J gene TRBJ1-1; D gene ambiguous. V was cut by 1 base and J by 5 bases, with 8 bases left in between. The germline CDR1 and CDR2 sequences are SEHNR and FQNEAQ (reference sequence). CDR3 length equals 13 residues. The CDR3 protein is CASSLVVATEAFF. CDR3 in DNA: TGTGCCAGCAGCTTAGTGGTCGCGACTGAAGCTTTCTTT.

The chain links TRBV28 to TRBJ2-7, with D unclear. Germline V gene sequence: CDR1 MDHEN, CDR2 SYDVKM. The V end lost 1 base, the J end lost 0 bases, and 16 bases lay between the germline ends. The CDR3 covers 17 residues. The CDR3 nucleotides read TGTGCCAGCAGTTTATCGGTGGCGCGCGATCCCTCCTACGAGCAGTACTTC. Its protein is CASSLSVARDPSYEQYF.

V and J are TRBV6-5 and TRBJ1-1; D remains unclear. The CDR3 has 13 residues. Germline V gene data show CDR1 as MNHEY and CDR2 as SVGAGI. With 1 base removed from V and 1 base from J, the gap between germline ends came to 4 bases. The CDR3 sequence is CASSYWENTEAFF. CDR3 nucleotides: TGTGCCAGCAGTTACTGGGAGAACACTGAAGCTTTCTTT.

The chain employs TRBV6-5 and TRBJ2-1; no clear D. Germline loops: CDR1 MNHEY, CDR2 SVGAGI. V lost 0 bases to trimming and J lost 4 bases, with 13 bases between them. This CDR3 spans 16 amino acids. Here the CDR3 DNA reads TGTGCCAGCAGTTACTCCCCCGGAACTACTTACAATGAGCAGTTCTTC. This encodes CASSYSPGTTYNEQFF.

The count of this clone is one. This chain joins TRBV5-4 and TRBJ2-7; TRBD2 aligns across 7 bases. The CDR3 is 13 residues long. V was clipped by 4 bases and J by 5 bases; unmatched bases: 6. Germline V gives CDR1 SGHNT, CDR2 YYREEE (reference sequence). CDR3 region: CASSHGTTHEQYF. CDR3 DNA: TGTGCCAGCAGCCACGGGACTACCCACGAGCAGTACTTC.

The rearrangement joins TRBV5-8 to TRBJ1-4; D remains unclear. Trimming removed 1 base from V and 10 bases from J, with 8 bases in between. The germline V gene has CDR1 SGHTS and CDR2 YDEGEE. The CDR3 has 12 amino acids. CDR3 in DNA: TGTGCCAGCAGCTTGTCGGCCAGAAAACTGTTTTTT. This gives the protein CASSLSARKLFF.

This sequence joins TRBV7-2 and TRBJ2-7; the match to TRBD2 covers 7 bases. CDR3 size: 14 residues. Germline loops: CDR1 SGHTA, CDR2 FQGNSA. Trimming removed 2 bases from V and 3 bases from J; junction bases left unmatched: 4. This CDR3 reads CASSLSTSVYEQYF. CDR3 coding DNA: TGTGCCAGCAGCTTAAGTACTAGCGTCTACGAGCAGTACTTC.

The chain uses TRBV18 and TRBJ1-1, with unresolved D. Per germline, CDR1 KGHSH and CDR2 LQKENI. The CDR3 is 15 residues long. With 3 bases removed from V and 0 bases from J, the gap between germline ends came to 11 bases. CDR3 coding DNA: TGTGCCAGCTCACCTCTAGGACCACTGAACACTGAAGCTTTCTTT. Residues: CASSPLGPLNTEAFF.

The J gene is TRBJ1-3, the V gene TRBV18; unclear D gene. The germline gives CDR1 KGHSH, CDR2 LQKENI. Trimming removed 6 bases at V and 0 bases at J, with 12 bases between. The CDR3 is 15 amino acids. CDR3 residues: CASSPMAFSGNTIYF. The CDR3, as DNA: TGTGCCAGCTCTCCTATGGCCTTCTCTGGAAACACCATATATTTT. Supplemented by reference TRBV18 and TRBJ1-3, the full variable domain reads NAGVMQNPRHLVRRRGQEARLRCSPMKGHSHVYWYRQLPEEGLKFMVYLQKENIIDESGMPKERFSAEFPKEGPSILRIQQVVRGDSAAYFCASSPMAFSGNTIYFGEGSWLTVV.

The rearrangement uses TRBV2 and TRBJ2-7, with 7 bases fitting TRBD2. J gave up 6 bases and V 6 bases, and 8 bases lay outside the gene matches. Germline values: CDR1 SNHLY, CDR2 FYNNEI. The CDR3 length is 13 residues. DNA of the CDR3: TGTGCCAGCAGCTTGGGGGGGATTCGCGAGCAGTACTTC. This codes for CASSLGGIREQYF. Filled out from reference TRBV2 and TRBJ2-7, the complete variable domain reads EPEVTQTPSHQVTQMGQEVILRCVPISNHLYFYWYRQILGQKVEFLVSFYNNEISEKSEIFDDQFSVERPDGSNFTLKIRSTKLEDSAMYFCASSLGGIREQYFGPGTRLTVT.

This sequence joins TRBV6-5 and TRBJ2-7; D not certain. V was shortened by 0 bases and J by 0 bases, with 9 bases between the two germline ends. The CDR3 length is 15 residues. Germline CDR1 is MNHEY and CDR2 is SVGAGI. CDR3 bases: TGTGCCAGCAGTTACTCCGAACGGAGCTCCTACGAGCAGTACTTC. Translated, it gives CASSYSERSSYEQYF.